The rows below give T cell receptor beta chains drawn from one sample of a study of blood T cells in healthy people across ages. TCRdb redid the calling of the 5' RACE reads with MiXCR, one entry per CDR3 protein. The sample consists of more than 800,000 distinct CDR3 sequences, about 30% of them appearing once. Material: blood. These receptors were collected from a woman aged 80 or older in good health. Both conserved end residues are part of each CDR3. Fields, in order: V gene, J gene, CDR3 protein.

TRBV9	TRBJ1-1	CASSAGPNTDAFF
TRBV15	TRBJ2-5	CATSLPGAGQETQYF
TRBV7-2	TRBJ2-5	CASSQLGGDGTQYF
TRBV12-3/TRBV12-4	TRBJ1-1	CASSSQGLTEAFF
TRBV4-2	TRBJ2-3	CASSQRGGADTQYF
TRBV10-3	TRBJ1-5	CAISESRGLGSNQPQHF
TRBV18	TRBJ2-1	CASSPATSGGRNEQFF
TRBV4-3	TRBJ2-3	CASSQDLGPDTQYF
TRBV7-2	TRBJ2-4	CASSSPRVSKNIQYF
TRBV18	TRBJ1-4	CASRDGATNEKLFF
TRBV7-8	TRBJ1-2	CASSLAGGTASFNYGYTF
TRBV12-3/TRBV12-4	TRBJ2-3	CASSLVGRGQRADAEYF
TRBV5-6	-	CASSWGPGTGYEQYF
TRBV24-1	TRBJ2-5	CATSEGTEETQYF
TRBV6-1	TRBJ2-1	CASAGIPIRSYNEQFF
TRBV20-1	TRBJ2-7	CSARSSGGISEQYF
TRBV7-2	TRBJ2-3	CASSLELPTDTQYF
TRBV7-2	TRBJ2-1	CASSLETSGGRDEQFF
TRBV12-3/TRBV12-4	TRBJ1-4	CASSFKGNEKLFF
TRBV21-1	TRBJ1-1	CASSKIGLSAEAFF
TRBV12-3/TRBV12-4	TRBJ2-1	CASSPLHRGEQFF
TRBV20-1	TRBJ1-6	CSARDANSPLHF
TRBV2	TRBJ2-5	CASRLVSQETQYF
TRBV6-5	TRBJ1-1	CASSGDISVEAFF